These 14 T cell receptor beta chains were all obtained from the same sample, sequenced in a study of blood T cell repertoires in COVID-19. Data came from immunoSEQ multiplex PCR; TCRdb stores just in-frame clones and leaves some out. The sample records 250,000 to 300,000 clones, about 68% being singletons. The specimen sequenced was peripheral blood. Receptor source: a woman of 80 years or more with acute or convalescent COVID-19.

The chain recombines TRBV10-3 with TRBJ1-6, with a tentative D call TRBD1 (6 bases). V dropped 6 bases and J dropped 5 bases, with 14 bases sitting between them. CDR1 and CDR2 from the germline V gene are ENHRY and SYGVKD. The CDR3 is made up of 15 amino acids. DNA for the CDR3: TGTGCCATCAGGGACGGACAGTTCCATAATTCACCCCTCCACTTT. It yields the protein CAIRDGQFHNSPLHF.

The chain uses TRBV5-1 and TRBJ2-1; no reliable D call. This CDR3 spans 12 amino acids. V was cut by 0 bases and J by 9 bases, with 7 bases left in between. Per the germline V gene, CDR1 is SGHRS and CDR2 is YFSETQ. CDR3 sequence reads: CASSLVFREQFF. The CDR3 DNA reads TGCGCCAGCAGCTTGGTTTTCCGTGAGCAGTTCTTC.

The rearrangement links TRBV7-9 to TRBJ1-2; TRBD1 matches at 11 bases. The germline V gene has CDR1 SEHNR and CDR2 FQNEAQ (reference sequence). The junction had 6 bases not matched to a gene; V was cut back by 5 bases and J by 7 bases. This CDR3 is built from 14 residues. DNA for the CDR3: TGTGCCAGCAGCCGGACAGGGGGCGTAGGTGGCTACACCTTC. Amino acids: CASSRTGGVGGYTF.

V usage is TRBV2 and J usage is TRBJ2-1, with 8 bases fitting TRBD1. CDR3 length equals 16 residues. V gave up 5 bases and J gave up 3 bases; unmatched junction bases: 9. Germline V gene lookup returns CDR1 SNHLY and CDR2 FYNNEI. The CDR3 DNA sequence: TGTGCCAGCAGTCCTAACGACAGGGGAGTCTACAATGAGCAGTTCTTC. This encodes CASSPNDRGVYNEQFF.

In DNA form, the CDR3 reads TGTGCCAGCAGTGAAGCGGCCAGGGGTGGCTACACCTTC. Translation gives CASSEAARGGYTF. This chain links TRBV6-1 with TRBJ1-2, with TRBD1 as a possible D gene (6 bases). The ends were cut back, 0 bases at V and 7 bases at J, with 9 bases in the middle. This CDR3 comprises 13 residues. From germline, CDR1 is MNHNS and CDR2 SASEGT.

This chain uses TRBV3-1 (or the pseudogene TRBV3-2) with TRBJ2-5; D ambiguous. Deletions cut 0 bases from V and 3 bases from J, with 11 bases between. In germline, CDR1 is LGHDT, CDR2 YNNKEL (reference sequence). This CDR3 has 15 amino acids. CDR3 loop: CASSQDVLSEETQYF. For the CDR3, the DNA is TGTGCCAGCAGCCAAGATGTCCTGTCTGAAGAGACCCAGTACTTC.

The CDR3: CASSLAADYSNQPQHF. The DNA for the CDR3 is TGTGCCAGCAGCTTAGCGGCAGACTATAGCAATCAGCCCCAGCATTTT. This rearrangement joins TRBV7-2 to TRBJ1-5; no clear D gene. The CDR3 is made up of 16 amino acids. Germline V gene sequence: CDR1 SGHTA, CDR2 FQGNSA. Trimming pared 0 bases from V and 0 bases from J, leaving 9 bases between.

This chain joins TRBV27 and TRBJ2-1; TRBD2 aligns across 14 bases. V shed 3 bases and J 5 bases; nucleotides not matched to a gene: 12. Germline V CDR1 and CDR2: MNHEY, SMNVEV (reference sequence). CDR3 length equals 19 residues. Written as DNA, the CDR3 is TGTGCCAGCAGTTTCTATCGGACTAGCGGGGGGAACTGGAACAATGAGCAGTTCTTC. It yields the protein CASSFYRTSGGNWNNEQFF.

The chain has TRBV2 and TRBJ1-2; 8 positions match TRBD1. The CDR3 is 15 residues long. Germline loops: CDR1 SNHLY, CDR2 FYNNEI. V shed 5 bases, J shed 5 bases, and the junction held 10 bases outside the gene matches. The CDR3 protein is CASSQTGQGRYGYTF. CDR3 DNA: TGTGCCAGCAGTCAAACCGGACAGGGTCGATATGGCTACACCTTC. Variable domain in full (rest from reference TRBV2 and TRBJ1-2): EPEVTQTPSHQVTQMGQEVILRCVPISNHLYFYWYRQILGQKVEFLVSFYNNEISEKSEIFDDQFSVERPDGSNFTLKIRSTKLEDSAMYFCASSQTGQGRYGYTFGSGTRLTVV.

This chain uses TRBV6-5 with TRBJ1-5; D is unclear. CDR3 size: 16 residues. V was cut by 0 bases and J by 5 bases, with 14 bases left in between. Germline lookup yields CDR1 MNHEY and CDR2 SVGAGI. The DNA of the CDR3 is TGTGCCAGCAGTTACTCGGCAGCACGGAGGGATCAGCCCCAGCATTTT. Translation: CASSYSAARRDQPQHF.

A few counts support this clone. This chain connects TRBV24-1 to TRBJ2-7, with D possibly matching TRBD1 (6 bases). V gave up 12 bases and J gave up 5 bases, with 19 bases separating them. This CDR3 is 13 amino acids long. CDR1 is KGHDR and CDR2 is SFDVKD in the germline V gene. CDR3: CAPRGIFSDEQYF. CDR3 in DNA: TGTGCCCCGAGGGGGATCTTCTCTGACGAGCAGTACTTC.

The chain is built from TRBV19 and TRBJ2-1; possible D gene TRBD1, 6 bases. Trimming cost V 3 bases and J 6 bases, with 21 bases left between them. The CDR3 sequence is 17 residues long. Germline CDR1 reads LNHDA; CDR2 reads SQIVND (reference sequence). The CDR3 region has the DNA TGTGCCAGTAGTATTTCCTACAGGGCCCGGGCTGTCAATGAGCAGTTCTTC. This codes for CASSISYRARAVNEQFF.

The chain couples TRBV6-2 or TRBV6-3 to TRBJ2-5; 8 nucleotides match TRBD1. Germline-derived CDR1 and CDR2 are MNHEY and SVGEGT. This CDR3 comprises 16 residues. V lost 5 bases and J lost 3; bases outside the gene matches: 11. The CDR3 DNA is TGTGCCAGCAGTGAGGGGCAGGGGGCGCGGGAAGAGACCCAGTACTTC. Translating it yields CASSEGQGAREETQYF.

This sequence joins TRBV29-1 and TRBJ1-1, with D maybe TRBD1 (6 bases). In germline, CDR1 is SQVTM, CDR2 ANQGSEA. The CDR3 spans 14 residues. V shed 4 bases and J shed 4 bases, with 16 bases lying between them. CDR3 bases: TGCAGCGTTGGGTACGGATCCAGGGGCACTGAAGCTTTCTTT. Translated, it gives CSVGYGSRGTEAFF.